This section outlines one TCR beta chain sequence together with its context. TCR cDNA libraries were made from RNA using a previously described, modified protocol. Each CDR3 protein is one row after TCRdb ran MiXCR on the 5' RACE reads. Here the sample spans around 380,000 distinct CDR3 sequences, approximately 30% being singletons. V was shortened by 1 base and J by 4 bases, with 11 bases between the two germline ends. CDR3 length: 13 amino acids. The germline gives CDR1 DFQATT, CDR2 SNEGSKA (reference sequence). These data come from a study of identical twins' blood T cells. Across the whole study: About 50 million reads came from about 12 libraries, six alpha, six beta.

Reared together, all three twin pairs probably met the same infectious agents and vaccines. The V call is TRBV20-1, the J call TRBJ2-7; D might be TRBD2 (5 bases). Sample: PBMCs. This clonotype originated in a woman between 18 and 55 years old in good health. CDR3 nucleotide sequence: TGCAGTGCTAGAGTCCGCTCGGGATACGAGCAGTACTTC. Encoded protein: CSARVRSGYEQYF.